Below are 30 T cell receptor beta chains sequenced from a single sample in a study of shared clonotypes between healthy human individuals. The data were produced by immunoSEQ multiplex PCR, yet TCRdb's version contains in-frame clones alone and is incomplete. The sample has over a million clones; 75% to 85% are singletons. Sequencing used memory CD4+ T cells from PBMCs. Specified subset: CD45RA-negative fraction. The receptors derive from a young man in good health. Some clones in this sample may be carry-over from other donors' samples.

DNA for the CDR3: TGTGCCAGCAGTTTTTGGGGGGGTAATGAGCAGTTCTTC. It translates to CASSFWGGNEQFF. The chain recombines TRBV28 with TRBJ2-1; 7 bases match TRBD2. J gave up 7 bases and V 3 bases, and 3 bases lay outside the gene matches. Germline CDR1 and CDR2: MDHEN and SYDVKM. This CDR3 region has 13 residues.

The chain uses TRBV6-1 and TRBJ1-2; D unclear. Trimming stripped 0 bases from V and 5 bases from J, with 19 bases between. Germline values: CDR1 MNHNS, CDR2 SASEGT. This CDR3 spans 17 amino acids. CDR3 protein: CASSEAFKGRPSYGYTF. The DNA of the CDR3 is TGTGCCAGCAGTGAAGCTTTCAAAGGCAGGCCAAGTTATGGCTACACCTTC.

This clone was counted a single time. The rearrangement joins TRBV4-2 to TRBJ2-3; D is unclear. Deletions cut 0 bases from V and 2 bases from J, with 6 bases between. The CDR3 loop spans 14 amino acids. Per germline, CDR1 LGHNA and CDR2 YNFKEQ. CDR3 region: CASSQDDHTDTQYF. CDR3 nucleotides: TGTGCCAGCAGCCAAGATGACCACACAGATACGCAGTATTTT.

On this clone: This same CDR3 is encoded by further DNA sequences in the sample. V usage is TRBV6-5 and J usage is TRBJ1-5; D unresolved. Between the trimmed V and J ends, which lost 0 bases and 7 bases, there was a span of 10 bases. The CDR3 is made up of 14 amino acids. The germline gives CDR1 MNHEY, CDR2 SVGAGI. CDR3: CASSYSRGRQPQHF. The CDR3 DNA reads TGTGCCAGCAGTTACTCGAGAGGGAGGCAGCCCCAGCATTTT.

This clone was picked up a small number of times. This chain joins TRBV25-1 and TRBJ1-1; possible D gene TRBD1, 5 bases. There are 14 residues in the CDR3. Germline loops: CDR1 MGHDK, CDR2 SYGVNS. Trimming shortened V by 4 bases and J by 1 base, and 10 bases separated the two germline ends. CDR3 region: CASSARAANTEAFF. The CDR3, as DNA: TGTGCCAGCAGTGCCAGGGCGGCGAACACTGAAGCTTTCTTT.

V and J are TRBV27 and TRBJ2-3; tentative D call: TRBD1 (6 bases). The CDR3 runs to 18 residues. V was cut by 4 bases and J by 6 bases, with 26 bases left in between. Germline V gene lookup returns CDR1 MNHEY and CDR2 SMNVEV (reference sequence). DNA of the CDR3: TGTGCCAGCAGTTCACCTCGACAGGCGGACCACCTCAGGGATACGCAGTATTTT. It yields the protein CASSSPRQADHLRDTQYF.

The gene calls are TRBV11-2 and TRBJ2-1; 7 bases match TRBD2. With V trimmed by 3 bases and J by 8 bases, 4 bases remained unmatched. Germline values: CDR1 SGHAT, CDR2 FQNNGV. This CDR3 region has 13 residues. In nucleotides, the CDR3 is TGTGCCAGCAGCTTCGGACTAGATTATGAGCAGTTCTTC. This encodes CASSFGLDYEQFF.

The chain uses TRBV7-9 and TRBJ2-5; 9 nucleotides agree with TRBD2. The trim removed 1 base at V and 3 bases at J, leaving 6 bases unmatched. Germline loops: CDR1 SEHNR, CDR2 FQNEAQ (reference sequence). The CDR3 has 16 residues. The CDR3: CASSLGAGGPEETQYF. The CDR3 region has the DNA TGTGCCAGCAGCTTAGGGGCGGGAGGGCCGGAAGAGACCCAGTACTTC. The full variable domain, rest sourced from reference TRBV7-9 and TRBJ2-5, is DTGVSQNPRHKITKRGQNVTFRCDPISEHNRLYWYRQTLGQGPEFLTYFQNEAQLEKSRLLSDRFSAERPKGSFSTLEIQRTEQGDSAMYLCASSLGAGGPEETQYFGPGTRLLVL.

The V and J genes are TRBV11-2 and TRBJ1-2; TRBD1 agrees at 8 bases. There are 15 residues in the CDR3. J lost 7 bases, V lost 0 bases, and 7 bases had no gene match. CDR1 and CDR2 from the germline V gene are SGHAT and FQNNGV. In DNA, the CDR3 is TGTGCCAGCAGCTTAGAGTTCGGCAGGGGGCCTGGCTACACCTTC. This encodes CASSLEFGRGPGYTF.

Comment on this clone: At the DNA level, this CDR3 is encoded by other sequences in the same sample as well. The V gene is TRBV18, the J gene TRBJ1-4; 8 nucleotides line up with TRBD1. V lost 6 bases, J lost 3 bases, and 9 bases stayed unmatched. Per germline, CDR1 KGHSH and CDR2 LQKENI. The length of the CDR3 is 16 residues. The DNA for the CDR3 is TGTGCCAGCTCGCCCGGGACAGGAGGGGCTAATGAAAAACTGTTTTTT. Its protein is CASSPGTGGANEKLFF.

This clone showed up just once. The chain combines TRBV7-9 with TRBJ2-7; D could derive from TRBD1 or TRBD2 (5 bases each). Germline CDR1 is SEHNR and CDR2 is FQNEAQ (reference sequence). This CDR3 spans 17 amino acids. V lost 3 bases, J lost 0 bases, and 18 bases lay in between. The CDR3 region is CASSFFYWGTDSYEQYF. CDR3 bases: TGTGCCAGCAGCTTTTTCTACTGGGGGACGGACTCCTACGAGCAGTACTTC.

This clone was seen a handful of times. The genes are TRBV5-6 and TRBJ1-3, with D possibly being TRBD1 (5 bases). Germline values: CDR1 SGHDT, CDR2 YYEEEE. The V and J ends lost 4 bases and 0 bases respectively, with 17 bases between them. This CDR3 comprises 17 residues. CDR3 in DNA: TGTGCCAGCAGCCGGGACCCCGGGGGGAACTCTGGAAACACCATATATTTT. This sequence encodes CASSRDPGGNSGNTIYF. Full variable domain (outside the CDR3, taken from reference TRBV5-6 and TRBJ1-3): DAGVTQSPTHLIKTRGQQVTLRCSPKSGHDTVSWYQQALGQGPQFIFQYYEEEERQRGNFPDRFSGHQFPNYSSELNVNALLLGDSALYLCASSRDPGGNSGNTIYFGEGSWLTVV.

The chain links TRBV5-6 to TRBJ2-4; a possible D gene is TRBD1 (6 bases). This CDR3 region has 13 residues. V was clipped by 3 bases and J by 5 bases, with 9 bases between them. Germline CDR1 and CDR2: SGHDT and YYEEEE. CDR3 in amino acids: CASSSDRENIQYF. DNA of the CDR3: TGTGCCAGCAGCTCGGACAGAGAAAACATTCAGTACTTC.

The rearrangement uses TRBV6-5 and TRBJ1-3, with D tentatively TRBD1 (5 bases). In germline, CDR1 is MNHEY, CDR2 SVGAGI. CDR3 length: 14 amino acids. The V gene lost 2 bases and the J gene lost 3 bases, with 8 bases spanning the gap. CDR3 amino acids: CASSYRDGGNTIYF. CDR3 in DNA: TGTGCCAGCAGTTACCGGGACGGTGGAAACACCATATATTTT.

V and J are TRBV2 and TRBJ2-4; TRBD2 is a possible D gene (5 bases). V lost 5 bases and J 2 bases, leaving 22 bases between the germline ends. The germline V gene encodes CDR1 SNHLY and CDR2 FYNNEI. This CDR3 has 18 residues. The CDR3: CASSSPPTSAMTKNIQYF. The CDR3 DNA reads TGTGCCAGCAGTTCACCACCTACTAGTGCGATGACCAAAAACATTCAGTACTTC.

Concerning this clone: A far more abundant clone sits one base away, making this likely a read error. The J gene is TRBJ1-1, the V gene TRBV27; 7 bases fit TRBD1. Germline CDR1 reads MNHEY; CDR2 reads SMNVEV (reference sequence). The ends lost 4 bases at V and 1 base at J; junction bases unmatched: 0. The CDR3 sequence is 13 residues long. The CDR3 region is CASSWTGNTEAFF. DNA of the CDR3: TGTGCCAGCAGTTGGACAGGGAACACTGAAGCTTTCTTT.

V gene TRBV2 combines with J gene TRBJ2-1; possibly TRBD2 for D (5 bases). Germline CDR1 SNHLY, CDR2 FYNNEI. CDR3 length: 11 amino acids. Trimming shortened V by 4 bases and J by 12 bases, and 10 bases separated the two germline ends. The CDR3 bases are TGTGCCAGCAGTGTAAGCGGAAGGCAGTTCTTC. Its protein product is CASSVSGRQFF.

This clone was seen only a few times. Other DNA sequences within the sample encode an identical CDR3. The chain joins TRBV5-1 to TRBJ1-1, with 7 nucleotides matching TRBD1. This CDR3 region has 14 residues. The V segment lost 1 base and the J segment 1 base; nucleotides outside the gene matches: 1. Germline CDR1 reads SGHRS; CDR2 reads YFSETQ. The CDR3: CASSLSGGNTEAFF. The CDR3 coding sequence is TGCGCCAGCAGCTTGTCAGGGGGGAACACTGAAGCTTTCTTT.

The CDR3: CASSVAGGNQPQHF. The CDR3 bases are TGTGCCAGCAGCGTAGCAGGGGGGAATCAGCCCCAGCATTTT. The chain couples TRBV9 to TRBJ1-5; TRBD1 agrees at 7 bases. Germline lookup yields CDR1 SGDLS and CDR2 YYNGEE. The CDR3 has 14 amino acids. Germline trimming cut 0 bases from V and 4 bases from J; bases unmatched to any gene: 1. Combining the CDR3 with reference TRBV9 and TRBJ1-5 gives the whole variable domain DSGVTQTPKHLITATGQRVTLRCSPRSGDLSVYWYQQSLDQGLQFLIQYYNGEERAKGNILERFSAQQFPDLHSELNLSSLELGDSALYFCASSVAGGNQPQHFGDGTRLSIL.

The V gene is TRBV27, the J gene TRBJ2-7; the D gene could be TRBD1 or TRBD2 (5 bases each). V dropped 5 bases and J dropped 3 bases, with 14 bases sitting between them. The CDR3 loop spans 14 amino acids. Germline CDR1 is MNHEY and CDR2 is SMNVEV (reference sequence). The CDR3 sequence: CASSDRDGVYEQYF. In nucleotides, the CDR3 is TGTGCCAGCAGTGACCGGGACGGAGTCTACGAGCAGTACTTC.

The V and J genes are TRBV7-9 and TRBJ2-3; either TRBD1 or TRBD2 may supply D (6 bases each). V was clipped by 3 bases and J by 0 bases, with 19 bases between them. In germline, CDR1 is SEHNR, CDR2 FQNEAQ (reference sequence). The CDR3 sequence is 18 residues long. DNA of the CDR3: TGTGCCAGCAGCTTGCGCCTGGGGGCGGGACGAAGCACAGATACGCAGTATTTT. The encoded protein is CASSLRLGAGRSTDTQYF.

This chain links TRBV4-2 with TRBJ1-2; TRBD1 matches 9 bases. After removal of 1 base from V and 4 bases from J, the junction contained 4 bases not matched to a gene. The CDR3 length is 15 residues. Germline CDR1 is LGHNA and CDR2 is YNFKEQ. CDR3 in DNA: TGTGCCAGCAGCCAAGCCCTGGGACAGGGCTATGGCTACACCTTC. As protein: CASSQALGQGYGYTF.

This chain connects TRBV7-3 to TRBJ2-3, with D possibly being TRBD1 or TRBD2 (6 bases each). V dropped 6 bases and J dropped 0 bases, with 10 bases sitting between them. Per germline, CDR1 SGHTA and CDR2 FQGTGA. This CDR3 is built from 14 residues. CDR3 loop: CASRGGKSTDTQYF. The DNA for the CDR3 is TGTGCCAGCAGGGGGGGCAAAAGCACAGATACGCAGTATTTT.

A word on this clone: Other nucleotide sequences in the sample specify the same CDR3. The chain combines TRBV4-1 with TRBJ2-1, with 9 bases that match TRBD2. This CDR3 is built from 17 residues. V lost 0 bases to trimming and J lost 7 bases; unmatched junction nucleotides: 10. Germline assignment: CDR1 MGHRA and CDR2 YSYEKL. CDR3 amino acids: CASSQERGLAGLNEQFF. CDR3 DNA: TGCGCCAGCAGCCAAGAGAGGGGGCTAGCGGGACTGAATGAGCAGTTCTTC.

The chain combines TRBV19 with TRBJ1-5; perhaps TRBD1 as D (5 bases). The germline V and J ends were trimmed by 6 bases and 5 bases, with 14 bases remaining between them. The germline V gene encodes CDR1 LNHDA and CDR2 SQIVND (reference sequence). The CDR3 has 14 amino acids. DNA of the CDR3: TGTGCCAGTAGGTCCGGGACCTCTTATCAGCCCCAGCATTTT. Its translation: CASRSGTSYQPQHF.

Only a few counts were recorded for this clone. The chain joins TRBV27 to TRBJ2-1, with D perhaps matching TRBD1 (6 bases). CDR1 and CDR2 (germline): MNHEY, SMNVEV (reference sequence). Trimming pared 5 bases from V and 0 bases from J, leaving 26 bases between. This CDR3 region has 20 residues. CDR3 DNA sequence: TGTGCCAGCAGTCCGGTTAGGTATCTCACACAGGGCCTCTCCTACAATGAGCAGTTCTTC. Its protein product is CASSPVRYLTQGLSYNEQFF.

V usage is TRBV7-2 and J usage is TRBJ2-1; 9 bases map to TRBD1. Germline values: CDR1 SGHTA, CDR2 FQGNSA. The CDR3 consists of 15 residues. V gave up 5 bases and J gave up 6 bases; unmatched junction bases: 8. The CDR3 DNA reads TGTGCCAGCAGCACCGGGACAGGGTTTAGCAATGAGCAGTTCTTC. Translated: CASSTGTGFSNEQFF.

The chain uses TRBV30 and TRBJ1-1, with D possibly matching TRBD1 (5 bases). V gave up 7 bases and J gave up 0 bases, with 12 bases separating them. Germline V gene lookup returns CDR1 GTSNPN and CDR2 SVGIG (reference sequence). This CDR3 is 13 amino acids long. CDR3: CAYQRGVNTEAFF. The CDR3 coding sequence is TGTGCCTACCAGCGGGGGGTGAACACTGAAGCTTTCTTT.

The CDR3 DNA reads TGTGCCAGCTCAGTAACAGGGGGCGATGGCTACACCTTC. Protein product: CASSVTGGDGYTF. This chain links TRBV18 with TRBJ1-2; TRBD1 matches at 9 bases. CDR3 size: 13 residues. The V gene's germline CDR1 is KGHSH and CDR2 LQKENI. Trimming took 5 bases from V and 6 from J; bases not matched to a gene: 4.

The V gene is TRBV19, the J gene TRBJ2-4; TRBD2 aligns across 8 bases. Germline V gene lookup returns CDR1 LNHDA and CDR2 SQIVND (reference sequence). V gave up 2 bases and J gave up 7 bases; unmatched junction bases: 13. This CDR3 has 17 residues. In DNA form, the CDR3 reads TGTGCCAGTAGTATATTCGGGAGGGCCGGGGGGAGGAACATTCAGTACTTC. Translation gives CASSIFGRAGGRNIQYF.